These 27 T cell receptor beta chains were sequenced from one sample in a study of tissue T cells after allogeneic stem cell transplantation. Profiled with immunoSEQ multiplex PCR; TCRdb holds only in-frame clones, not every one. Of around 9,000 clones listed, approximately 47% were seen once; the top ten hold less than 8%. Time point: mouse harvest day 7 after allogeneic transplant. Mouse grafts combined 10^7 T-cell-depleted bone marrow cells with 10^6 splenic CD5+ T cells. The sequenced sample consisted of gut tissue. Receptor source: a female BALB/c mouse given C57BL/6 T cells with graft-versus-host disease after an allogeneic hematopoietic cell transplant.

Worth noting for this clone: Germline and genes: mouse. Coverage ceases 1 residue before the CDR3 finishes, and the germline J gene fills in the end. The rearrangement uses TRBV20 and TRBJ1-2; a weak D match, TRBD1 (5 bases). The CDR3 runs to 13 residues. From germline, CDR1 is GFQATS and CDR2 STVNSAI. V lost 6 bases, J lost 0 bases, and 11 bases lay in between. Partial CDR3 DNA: TGTGGTGCCTCCCCCAGGGCAAACTCCGACTACACC. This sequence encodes CGASPRANSDYT. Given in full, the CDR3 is CGASPRANSDYTF.

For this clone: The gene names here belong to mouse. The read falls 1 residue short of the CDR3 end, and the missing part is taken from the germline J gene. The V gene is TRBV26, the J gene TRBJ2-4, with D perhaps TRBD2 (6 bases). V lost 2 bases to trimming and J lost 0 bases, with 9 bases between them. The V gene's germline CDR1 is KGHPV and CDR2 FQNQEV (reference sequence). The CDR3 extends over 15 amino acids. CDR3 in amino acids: CASSLTGSSQNTLYF. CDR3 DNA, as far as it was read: TGTGCCAGCAGTCTGACTGGGTCTAGTCAAAACACCTTGTAC.

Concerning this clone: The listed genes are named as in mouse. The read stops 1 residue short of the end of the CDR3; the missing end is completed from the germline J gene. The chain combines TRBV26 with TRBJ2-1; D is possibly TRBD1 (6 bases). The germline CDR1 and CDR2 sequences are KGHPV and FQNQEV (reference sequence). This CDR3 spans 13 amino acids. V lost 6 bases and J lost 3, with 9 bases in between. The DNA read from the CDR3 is TGTGCCAGCAGCCGGGACACCTATGCTGAGCAGTTC. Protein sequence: CASSRDTYAEQF. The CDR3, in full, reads CASSRDTYAEQFF.

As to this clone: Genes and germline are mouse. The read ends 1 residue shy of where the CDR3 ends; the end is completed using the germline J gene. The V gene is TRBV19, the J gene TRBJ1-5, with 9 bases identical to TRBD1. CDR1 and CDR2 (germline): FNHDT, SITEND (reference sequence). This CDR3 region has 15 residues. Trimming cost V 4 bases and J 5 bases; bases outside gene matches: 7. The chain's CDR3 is CASSPGTGKDQAPLF. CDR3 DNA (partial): TGTGCCAGCAGTCCCGGGACAGGGAAGGACCAGGCTCCGCTT.

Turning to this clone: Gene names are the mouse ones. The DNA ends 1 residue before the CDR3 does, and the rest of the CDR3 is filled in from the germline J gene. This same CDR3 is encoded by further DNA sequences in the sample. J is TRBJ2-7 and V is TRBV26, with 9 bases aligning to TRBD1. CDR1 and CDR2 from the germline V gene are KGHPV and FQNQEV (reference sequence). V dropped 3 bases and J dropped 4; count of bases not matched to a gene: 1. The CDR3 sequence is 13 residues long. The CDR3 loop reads CASSLGQGYEQYF. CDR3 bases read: TGTGCCAGCAGTCTTGGACAGGGGTATGAACAGTAC.

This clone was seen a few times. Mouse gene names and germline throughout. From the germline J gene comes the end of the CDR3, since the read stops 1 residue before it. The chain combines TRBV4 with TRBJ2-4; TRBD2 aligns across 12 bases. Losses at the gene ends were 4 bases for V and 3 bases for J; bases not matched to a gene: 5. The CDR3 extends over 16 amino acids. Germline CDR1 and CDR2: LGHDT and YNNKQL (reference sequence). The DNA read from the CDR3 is TGTGCCAGCAGCTTGGGACTGGGGGGCCGGCAAAACACCTTGTAC. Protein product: CASSLGLGGRQNTLY. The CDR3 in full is CASSLGLGGRQNTLYF.

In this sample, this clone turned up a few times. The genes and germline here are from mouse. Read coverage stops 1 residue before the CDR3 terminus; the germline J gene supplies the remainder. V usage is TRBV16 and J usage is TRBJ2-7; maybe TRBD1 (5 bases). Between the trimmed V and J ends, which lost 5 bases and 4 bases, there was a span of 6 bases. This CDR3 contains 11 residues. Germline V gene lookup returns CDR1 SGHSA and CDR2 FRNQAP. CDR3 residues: CASSRTYEQYF. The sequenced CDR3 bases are TGTGCAAGCAGCCGGACATATGAACAGTAC. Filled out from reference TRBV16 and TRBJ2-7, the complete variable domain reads NAGVIQTPRHKVTGKGQEATLWCEPISGHSAVFWYRQTIVQGLEFLTYFRNQAPIDDSGMPKERFSAQMPNQSHSTLKIQSTQPQDSAVYLCASSRTYEQYFGPGTRLTVL.

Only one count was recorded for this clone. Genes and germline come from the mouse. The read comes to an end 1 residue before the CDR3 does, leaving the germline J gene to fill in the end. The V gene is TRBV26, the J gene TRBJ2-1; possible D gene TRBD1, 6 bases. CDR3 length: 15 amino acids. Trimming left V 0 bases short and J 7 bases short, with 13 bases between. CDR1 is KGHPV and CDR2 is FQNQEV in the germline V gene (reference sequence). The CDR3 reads CASSLSAGRGAEQFF. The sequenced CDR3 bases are TGTGCCAGCAGTCTGTCGGCAGGGAGGGGGGCTGAGCAGTTC.

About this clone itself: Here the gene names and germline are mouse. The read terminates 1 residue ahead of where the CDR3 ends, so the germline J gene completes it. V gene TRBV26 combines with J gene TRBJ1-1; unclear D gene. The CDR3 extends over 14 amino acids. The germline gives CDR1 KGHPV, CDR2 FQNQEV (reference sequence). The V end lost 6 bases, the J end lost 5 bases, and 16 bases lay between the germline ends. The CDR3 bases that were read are TGTGCCAGCAGCCCTGACGAGGGCCTGACAGAAGTCTTC. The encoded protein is CASSPDEGLTEVF. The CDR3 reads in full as CASSPDEGLTEVFF. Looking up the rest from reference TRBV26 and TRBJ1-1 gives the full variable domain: NSKVIQTPRYLVKGQGQKAKMRCIPEKGHPVVFWYQQNKNNEFKFLINFQNQEVLQQIDMTEKRFSAECPSNSPCSLEIQSSEAGDSALYLCASSPDEGLTEVFFGKGTRLTVV.

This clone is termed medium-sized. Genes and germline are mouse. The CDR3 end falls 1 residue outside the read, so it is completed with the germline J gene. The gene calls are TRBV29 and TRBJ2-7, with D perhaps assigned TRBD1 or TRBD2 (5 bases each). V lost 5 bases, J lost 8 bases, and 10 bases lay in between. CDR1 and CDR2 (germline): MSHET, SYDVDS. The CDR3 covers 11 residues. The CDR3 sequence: CASSPPGQQYF. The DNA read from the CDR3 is TGTGCTAGCAGTCCTCCGGGACAACAGTAC.

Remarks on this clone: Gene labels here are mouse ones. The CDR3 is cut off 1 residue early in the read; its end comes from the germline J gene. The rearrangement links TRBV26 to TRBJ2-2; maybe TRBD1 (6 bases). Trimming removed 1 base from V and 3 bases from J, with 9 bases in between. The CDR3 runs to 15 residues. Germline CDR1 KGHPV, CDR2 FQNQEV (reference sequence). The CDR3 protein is CASSLFRGDTGQLYF. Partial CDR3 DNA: TGTGCCAGCAGTCTGTTCAGGGGAGACACCGGGCAGCTCTAC. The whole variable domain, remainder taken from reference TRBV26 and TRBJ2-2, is NSKVIQTPRYLVKGQGQKAKMRCIPEKGHPVVFWYQQNKNNEFKFLINFQNQEVLQQIDMTEKRFSAECPSNSPCSLEIQSSEAGDSALYLCASSLFRGDTGQLYFGEGSKLTVL.

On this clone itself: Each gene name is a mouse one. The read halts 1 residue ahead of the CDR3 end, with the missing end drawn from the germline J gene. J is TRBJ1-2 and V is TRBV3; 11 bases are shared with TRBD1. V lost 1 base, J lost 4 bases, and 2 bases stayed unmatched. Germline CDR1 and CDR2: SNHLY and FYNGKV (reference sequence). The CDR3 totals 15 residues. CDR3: CASSLVGTGGSDYTF. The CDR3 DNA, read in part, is TGTGCCAGCAGCTTAGTAGGGACAGGGGGCTCCGACTACACC.

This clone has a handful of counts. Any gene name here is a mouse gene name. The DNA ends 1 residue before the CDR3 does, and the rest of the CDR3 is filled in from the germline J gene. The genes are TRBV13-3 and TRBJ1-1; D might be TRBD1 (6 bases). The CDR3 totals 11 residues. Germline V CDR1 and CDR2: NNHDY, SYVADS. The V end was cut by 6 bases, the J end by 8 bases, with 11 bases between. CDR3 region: CASTQGTEVFF. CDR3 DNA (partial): TGTGCCAGCACCCAGGGGACGGAAGTCTTC.

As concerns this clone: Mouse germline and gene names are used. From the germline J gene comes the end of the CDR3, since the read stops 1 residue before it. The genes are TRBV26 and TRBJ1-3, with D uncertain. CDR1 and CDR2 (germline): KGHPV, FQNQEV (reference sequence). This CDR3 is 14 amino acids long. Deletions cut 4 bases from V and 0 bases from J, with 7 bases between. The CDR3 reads CASSPTHSGNTLYF. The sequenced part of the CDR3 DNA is TGTGCCAGCAGTCCCACACATTCTGGAAATACGCTCTAT.

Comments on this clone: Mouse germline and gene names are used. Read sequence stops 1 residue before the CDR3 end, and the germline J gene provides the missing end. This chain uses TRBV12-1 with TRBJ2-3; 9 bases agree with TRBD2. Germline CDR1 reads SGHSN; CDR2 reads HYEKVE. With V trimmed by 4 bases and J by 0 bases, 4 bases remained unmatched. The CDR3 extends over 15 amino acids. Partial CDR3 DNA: TGTGCCAGCTCCGACTGGGGGCCTAGTGCAGAAACGCTGTAT. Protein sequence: CASSDWGPSAETLY. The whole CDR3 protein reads CASSDWGPSAETLYF.

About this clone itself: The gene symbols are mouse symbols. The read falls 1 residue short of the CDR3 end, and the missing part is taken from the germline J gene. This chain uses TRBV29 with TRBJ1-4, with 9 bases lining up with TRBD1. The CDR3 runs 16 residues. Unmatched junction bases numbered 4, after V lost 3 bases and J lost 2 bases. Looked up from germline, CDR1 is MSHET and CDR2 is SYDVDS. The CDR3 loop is CASSFPDRGSNERLFF. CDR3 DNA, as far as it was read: TGTGCTAGCAGTTTCCCCGACAGGGGGTCCAACGAAAGATTATTT.

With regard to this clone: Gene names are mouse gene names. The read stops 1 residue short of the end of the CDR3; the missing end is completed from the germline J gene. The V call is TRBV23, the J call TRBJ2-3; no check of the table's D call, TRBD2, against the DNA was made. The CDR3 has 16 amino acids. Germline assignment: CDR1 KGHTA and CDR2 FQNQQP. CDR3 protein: CSSSQGTGGNAETLYF. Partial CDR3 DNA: TGCTCCAGCAGTCAAGGGACTGGGGGGAATGCAGAAACGCTGTAT.

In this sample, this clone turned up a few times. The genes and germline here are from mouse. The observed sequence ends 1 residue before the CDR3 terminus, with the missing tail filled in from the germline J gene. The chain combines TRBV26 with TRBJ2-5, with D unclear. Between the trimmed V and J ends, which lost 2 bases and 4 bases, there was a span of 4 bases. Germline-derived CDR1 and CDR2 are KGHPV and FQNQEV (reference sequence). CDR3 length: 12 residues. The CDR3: CASSLREDTQYF. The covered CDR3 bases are TGTGCCAGCAGTCTGAGGGAAGACACCCAGTAC.

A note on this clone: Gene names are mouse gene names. CDR3 protein: CSSSPTGTETLYF. The DNA read from the CDR3 is TGCTCCAGCAGTCCTACAGGGACAGAAACGCTGTAT. The rearrangement links TRBV23 to TRBJ2-3; TRBD1 is the table's D call, not checked against the DNA. The read terminates 1 residue ahead of where the CDR3 ends, so the germline J gene completes it. CDR3 length: 13 residues. Germline V gene sequence: CDR1 KGHTA, CDR2 FQNQQP. Full variable domain (outside the CDR3, taken from reference TRBV23 and TRBJ2-3): DAAVTQKPRYLIKMKGQEAEMKCIPEKGHTAVFWYQQKQSKELKFLIYFQNQQPLDQIDMVKERFSAVCPSSSLCSLGIRTCEAEDSALYLCSSSPTGTETLYFGSGTRLTVL.

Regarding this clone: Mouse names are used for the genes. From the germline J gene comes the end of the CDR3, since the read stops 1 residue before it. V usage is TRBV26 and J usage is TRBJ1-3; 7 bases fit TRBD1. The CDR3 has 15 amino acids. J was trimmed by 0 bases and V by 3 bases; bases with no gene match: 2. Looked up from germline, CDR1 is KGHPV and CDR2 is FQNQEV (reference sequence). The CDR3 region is CASSLQGGSGNTLYF. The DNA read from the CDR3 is TGTGCCAGCAGTCTCCAGGGGGGTTCTGGAAATACGCTCTAT.

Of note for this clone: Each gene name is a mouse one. The CDR3 here is CASSRDWGGNQDTQYF. Incomplete CDR3 DNA: TGTGCCAGCAGCCGGGACTGGGGGGGAAACCAAGACACCCAGTAC. The chain recombines TRBV3 with TRBJ2-5, with 13 positions matching TRBD2. The read is 1 residue too short to cover the CDR3 end, so that end is filled in from the germline J gene. Germline lookup yields CDR1 SNHLY and CDR2 FYNGKV (reference sequence). The ends lost 5 bases at V and 0 bases at J; junction bases unmatched: 2. The CDR3 contains 16 residues.

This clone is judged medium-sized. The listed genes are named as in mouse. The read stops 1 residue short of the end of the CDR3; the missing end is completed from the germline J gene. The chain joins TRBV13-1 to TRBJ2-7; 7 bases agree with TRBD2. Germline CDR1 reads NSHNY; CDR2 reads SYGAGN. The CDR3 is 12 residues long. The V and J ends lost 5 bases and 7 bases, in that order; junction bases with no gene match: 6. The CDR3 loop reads CASSAGGREQYF. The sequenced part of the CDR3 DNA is TGTGCCAGCAGCGCTGGGGGTCGGGAACAGTAC.

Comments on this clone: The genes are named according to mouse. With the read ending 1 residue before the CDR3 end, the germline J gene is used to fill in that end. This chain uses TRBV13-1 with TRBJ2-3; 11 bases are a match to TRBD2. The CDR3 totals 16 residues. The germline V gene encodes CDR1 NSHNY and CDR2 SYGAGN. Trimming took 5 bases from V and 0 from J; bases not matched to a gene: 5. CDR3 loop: CASSHRTGGSAETLYF. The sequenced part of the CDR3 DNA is TGTGCCAGCAGCCACCGGACTGGGGGGAGTGCAGAAACGCTGTAT.

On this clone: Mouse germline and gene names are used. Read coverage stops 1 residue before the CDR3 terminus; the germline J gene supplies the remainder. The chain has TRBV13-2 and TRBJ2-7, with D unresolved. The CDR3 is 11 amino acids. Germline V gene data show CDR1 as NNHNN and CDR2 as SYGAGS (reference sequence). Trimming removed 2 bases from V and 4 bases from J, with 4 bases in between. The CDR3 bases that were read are TGTGCCAGCGGTGAAGGGTATGAACAGTAC. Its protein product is CASGEGYEQY. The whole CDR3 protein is CASGEGYEQYF.

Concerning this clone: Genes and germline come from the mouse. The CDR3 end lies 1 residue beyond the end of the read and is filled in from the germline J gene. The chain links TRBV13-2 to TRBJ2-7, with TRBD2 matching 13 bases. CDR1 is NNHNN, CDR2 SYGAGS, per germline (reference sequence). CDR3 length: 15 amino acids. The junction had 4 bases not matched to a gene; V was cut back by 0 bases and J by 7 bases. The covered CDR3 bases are TGTGCCAGCGGTGATGCCGGACTGGGGGGGCAGGAACAGTAC. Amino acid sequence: CASGDAGLGGQEQY. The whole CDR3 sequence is CASGDAGLGGQEQYF.

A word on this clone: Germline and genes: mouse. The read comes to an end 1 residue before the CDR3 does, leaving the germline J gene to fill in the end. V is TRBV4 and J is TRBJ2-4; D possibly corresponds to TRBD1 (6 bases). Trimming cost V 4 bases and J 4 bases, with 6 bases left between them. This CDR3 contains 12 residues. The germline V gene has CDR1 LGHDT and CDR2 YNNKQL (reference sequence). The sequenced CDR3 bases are TGTGCCAGCAGCTGGACAGAAAACACCTTGTAC. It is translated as CASSWTENTLY. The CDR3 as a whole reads CASSWTENTLYF.

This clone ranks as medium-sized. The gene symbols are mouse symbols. CDR3 bases read: TGTGCCAGCAGTATAGTCAGGAGAAACACCGGGCAGCTCTAC. Encoded protein: CASSIVRRNTGQLY. The CDR3, in full, reads CASSIVRRNTGQLYF. The chain combines TRBV19 with TRBJ2-2; no clear D gene. The read terminates 1 residue ahead of where the CDR3 ends, so the germline J gene completes it. The V end was cut by 0 bases, the J end by 1 base, with 7 bases between. The CDR3 has 15 amino acids. The germline gives CDR1 FNHDT, CDR2 SITEND (reference sequence).